A single sample is the source of the 24 T cell receptor beta chains below, sequenced in a study of cytomegalovirus exposure and HLA in healthy donors. 60 Vbeta and 13 Jbeta primers were used in PCR. The data were produced by immunoSEQ multiplex PCR, yet TCRdb's version contains in-frame clones alone and is incomplete. The table records some 140,000 clones, around 80% of them present only once. Sequences were obtained from PBMCs. These receptors all come from a woman between 35 and 50 years old in good health and CMV-seronegative.

This clone was recorded a few times. V usage is TRBV4-1 and J usage is TRBJ1-4; maybe TRBD1 (5 bases). Germline V lookup: CDR1 MGHRA, CDR2 YSYEKL. Between the trimmed V and J ends, which lost 4 bases and 8 bases, there was a span of 20 bases. The length of the CDR3 is 16 residues. The DNA for the CDR3 is TGCGCCAGCAGCCCAAGCGGGAGAAGGGGATACGAAAAACTGTTTTTT. This translates into CASSPSGRRGYEKLFF.

The rearrangement joins TRBV6-6 to TRBJ2-1; weak D call: TRBD1 (5 bases). This CDR3 has 13 amino acids. The V end was cut by 2 bases, the J end by 5 bases, with 7 bases between. Germline values: CDR1 MNHNY, CDR2 SVGAGI (reference sequence). This CDR3 is CASSYTGNNEQFF. The CDR3 DNA reads TGTGCCAGCAGTTACACAGGAAACAATGAGCAGTTCTTC.

The chain is built from TRBV10-2 and TRBJ1-6; 8 positions match TRBD1. This CDR3 is built from 14 residues. V dropped 4 bases and J dropped 7; count of bases not matched to a gene: 3. From germline, CDR1 is WSHSY and CDR2 SAAADI. Here the CDR3 reads CASSGGQGNSPLHF. The CDR3, as DNA: TGCGCCAGCAGTGGCGGACAGGGAAATTCACCCCTCCACTTT.

The rearrangement links TRBV6-1 to TRBJ2-7; unclear D gene. Deletions cut 4 bases from V and 2 bases from J, with 15 bases between. The CDR3 contains 15 residues. Germline values: CDR1 MNHNS, CDR2 SASEGT. CDR3 protein: CASSAPQTSTYEQYF. CDR3 DNA: TGTGCCAGCAGTGCCCCGCAAACGAGTACCTACGAGCAGTACTTC.

J is TRBJ1-1 and V is TRBV21-1; TRBD1, the table's D call, was not compared with the DNA. TRBV21-1 is a documented pseudogene. CDR3 length equals 15 residues. The CDR3 sequence: CASSKASTGGEGAFF. DNA of the CDR3: TGTGCCAGCAGCAAAGCTAGCACAGGGGGGGAGGGAGCTTTCTTT.

The chain couples TRBV2 to TRBJ1-5; D not certain. The germline V gene has CDR1 SNHLY and CDR2 FYNNEI. Trimming shortened V by 7 bases and J by 7 bases, and 11 bases separated the two germline ends. The CDR3 is made up of 12 amino acids. CDR3 sequence (DNA): TGTGCCAGCAAACCCGACAACCAGCCCCAGCATTTT. It specifies CASKPDNQPQHF.

The chain is built from TRBV28 and TRBJ1-2; 11 nucleotides align to TRBD1. Trimming took 11 bases from V and 8 from J; bases not matched to a gene: 4. Germline V lookup: CDR1 MDHEN, CDR2 SYDVKM. The CDR3 extends over 11 amino acids. This chain's CDR3 is CAGQGAGGYTF. CDR3 bases: TGTGCCGGACAGGGGGCTGGAGGCTACACCTTC.

This chain links TRBV5-1 with TRBJ2-5, with D uncertain. The CDR3 length is 13 residues. Germline V gene lookup returns CDR1 SGHRS and CDR2 YFSETQ. Trimming cost V 1 base and J 5 bases, with 9 bases left between them. CDR3 residues: CASSLNRAETQYF. CDR3 nucleotide sequence: TGCGCCAGCAGCTTGAATCGCGCGGAGACCCAGTACTTC.

This clone has only one observation. This sequence joins TRBV7-2 and TRBJ1-6; 8 bases align to TRBD1. The germline V gene encodes CDR1 SGHTA and CDR2 FQGNSA. V shed 4 bases and J 10 bases; nucleotides not matched to a gene: 3. This CDR3 region has 13 residues. The CDR3 loop reads CASSSTGGSPLHF. The CDR3, as DNA: TGTGCCAGCAGCTCCACAGGGGGATCACCCCTCCACTTT. Complete variable domain (other parts from reference TRBV7-2 and TRBJ1-6): GAGVSQSPSNKVTEKGKDVELRCDPISGHTALYWYRQSLGQGLEFLIYFQGNSAPDKSGLPSDRFSAERTGGSVSTLTIQRTQQEDSAVYLCASSSTGGSPLHFGNGTRLTVT.

This chain's CDR3 is CASQPRDYLFLHYGYTF. The CDR3 DNA follows: TGTGCCAGCCAACCACGGGATTACCTATTCTTGCACTATGGCTACACCTTC. V gene TRBV19 combines with J gene TRBJ1-2, with no clear D. V dropped 9 bases and J dropped 3 bases, with 26 bases sitting between them. The CDR3 totals 17 residues. CDR1 and CDR2 from the germline V gene are LNHDA and SQIVND (reference sequence).

The V call is TRBV1, the J call TRBJ2-1; the table assigns TRBD2, which was not confirmed against the DNA. TRBV1 is a listed pseudogene. There are 19 residues in the CDR3. The DNA for the CDR3 is TGCACCAGCAGCCAGGCCGGGGAGGGAGGAGGGGTTTCTAGAGATGAGCAGTTCTTC. Protein sequence: CTSSQAGEGGGVSRDEQFF.

The chain has TRBV7-2 and TRBJ1-3; no reliable D call. The CDR3 is made up of 14 amino acids. V was shortened by 1 base and J by 9 bases, with 13 bases between the two germline ends. Germline CDR1 is SGHTA and CDR2 is FQGNSA. In DNA form, the CDR3 reads TGTGCCAGCAGCTTAGGTGTAGCCAGAGGCACCATATATTTT. Its translation: CASSLGVARGTIYF.

The genes are TRBV2 and TRBJ2-1, with TRBD1 matching over 10 bases. V lost 4 bases to trimming and J lost 7 bases; unmatched junction nucleotides: 7. CDR1 SNHLY and CDR2 FYNNEI come from the germline V gene. The CDR3 loop spans 15 amino acids. As DNA, the CDR3 is TGTGCCAGCAGTGGCCGGGACAGGGGAGGGAATGAGCAGTTCTTC. It codes for CASSGRDRGGNEQFF.

The rearrangement joins TRBV7-6 to TRBJ2-5, with 10 bases identical to TRBD2. J gave up 4 bases and V 5 bases, and 10 bases lay outside the gene matches. There are 16 residues in the CDR3. Germline V gene lookup returns CDR1 SGHVS and CDR2 FNYEAQ. The CDR3 DNA follows: TGTGCCAGCAGCAACCCAAGCGGGGGGGCGGGAGAGACCCAGTACTTC. It translates to CASSNPSGGAGETQYF.

V usage is TRBV5-4 and J usage is TRBJ1-2, with D tentatively TRBD1 (5 bases). The CDR3 sequence is 15 residues long. Germline V CDR1 and CDR2: SGHNT, YYREEE (reference sequence). Between the trimmed V and J ends, which lost 0 bases and 0 bases, there was a span of 9 bases. CDR3 amino acids: CASSLDTGPNYGYTF. CDR3 sequence (DNA): TGTGCCAGCAGCTTGGATACAGGACCTAACTATGGCTACACCTTC.

This rearrangement joins TRBV6-5 to TRBJ2-5, with 10 bases that match TRBD2. The J call is uncertain, as TRBJ2-7 better fits the DNA end. Looked up from germline, CDR1 is MNHEY and CDR2 is SVGAGI. There are 16 residues in the CDR3. In DNA, the CDR3 is TGTGCCAGCAGTTTCGTCACGGCTAGCGGGAGAGACGAGCAGTACTTC. Translating it yields CASSFVTASGRDEQYF.

The V and J genes are TRBV6-1 and TRBJ1-1, with D unresolved. The CDR3 spans 13 residues. CDR1 and CDR2 (germline): MNHNS, SASEGT. V dropped 5 bases and J dropped 1 base, with 8 bases sitting between them. The CDR3 reads CASSRRENTEAFF. In DNA, the CDR3 is TGTGCCAGCAGTCGACGGGAGAACACTGAAGCTTTCTTT.

The chain carries TRBV5-4 and TRBJ2-1, with D hard to call. There are 15 residues in the CDR3. In germline, CDR1 is SGHNT, CDR2 YYREEE (reference sequence). Trimming shortened V by 3 bases and J by 7 bases, and 17 bases separated the two germline ends. CDR3 sequence reads: CASSSSSASFNEQFF. The CDR3 nucleotides are TGTGCCAGCAGCTCTTCGAGCGCCAGTTTTAATGAGCAGTTCTTC.

This clone has only one observation. The CDR3 nucleotides read TGCAGCGCAGGGACAGGGGGAGAGACCCAGTACTTC. Its protein product is CSAGTGGETQYF. This chain joins TRBV29-1 and TRBJ2-5; the match to TRBD1 covers 11 bases. The CDR3 totals 12 residues. Germline loops: CDR1 SQVTM, CDR2 ANQGSEA. With V trimmed by 7 bases and J by 4 bases, 2 bases remained unmatched.

J is TRBJ2-1 and V is TRBV5-1; TRBD2 matches 8 bases. Germline-derived CDR1 and CDR2 are SGHRS and YFSETQ. V lost 1 base, J lost 2 bases, and 5 bases stayed unmatched. CDR3 size: 16 residues. The CDR3 is CASSLRSGTPYNEQFF. The CDR3 region has the DNA TGCGCCAGCAGCTTGCGTAGCGGGACCCCCTACAATGAGCAGTTCTTC.

V is TRBV7-2 and J is TRBJ2-7; a possible D gene is TRBD1 (5 bases). Trimming took off 5 bases at V and 3 bases at J, with 17 bases between the two ends. Germline assignment: CDR1 SGHTA and CDR2 FQGNSA. The CDR3 consists of 15 residues. This CDR3 reads CASSTEGAVNYEQYF. The CDR3 nucleotides are TGTGCCAGCAGCACAGAAGGGGCGGTGAACTACGAGCAGTACTTC.

The chain recombines TRBV6-6 with TRBJ1-1, with D perhaps TRBD1 (5 bases). Germline CDR1 and CDR2: MNHNY and SVGAGI (reference sequence). V dropped 3 bases and J dropped 8 bases, with 16 bases sitting between them. The CDR3 loop spans 14 amino acids. The CDR3 is CASSYPGGVVEAFF. The CDR3 coding sequence is TGTGCCAGCAGTTATCCTGGGGGGGTAGTAGAAGCTTTCTTT.

Written as DNA, the CDR3 is TGTGCCAGCAGTTTAAAAGGTATCGTTGACGGGAGCAATCAGCCCCAGCATTTT. It specifies CASSLKGIVDGSNQPQHF. The chain carries TRBV27 and TRBJ1-5; D unresolved. Germline CDR1 and CDR2: MNHEY and SMNVEV (reference sequence). The V gene lost 2 bases and the J gene lost 1 base, with 18 bases spanning the gap. This CDR3 has 18 amino acids.

In regard to this clone: The same CDR3 arises from other DNA sequences in this sample as well. This chain links TRBV18 with TRBJ2-7; 8 nucleotides match TRBD1. The CDR3 spans 14 residues. V lost 1 base to trimming and J lost 1 base; unmatched junction nucleotides: 0. Per germline, CDR1 KGHSH and CDR2 LQKENI. CDR3 nucleotides: TGTGCCAGCTCACCACGGGACAGGTCCTACGAGCAGTACTTC. Translation: CASSPRDRSYEQYF.